This T cell receptor beta chain originates from a study of regulatory T cells in long-lasting Graves disease. Assembly of TCR beta libraries relied on iRepertoire HTBI primers together with Arm-PCR of CDR3 regions. One entry per CDR3 protein, called by TCRdb with MiXCR from the multiplex PCR reads. The sample gives around 300,000 distinct CDR3 sequences, 20% to 25% of which show up once; around three fifths is in the top ten. This CDR3 has 15 amino acids. Trimming left V 2 bases short and J 5 bases short, with 10 bases between. CDR1 and CDR2 (germline): SNHLY, FYNNEI. The time point denotes: persistent/refractory GD, antithyroid drugs over 5 years with positive TRAb. Extracted RNA from PBMCs served as the source of the TCR library. This clonotype was recorded at least ten times.

The receptor was derived from a female donor with Graves disease. Sequencing used peripheral blood mononuclear cells (PBMCs), obtained when the disease was refractory, from a patient treated with antithyroid drugs. The chain carries TRBV2 and TRBJ1-6, with a tentative D call TRBD1 (6 bases). CDR3 nucleotides: TGTGCCAGCAGTGAACGGTGGACAGATAATTCACCCCTCCACTTT. It codes for CASSERWTDNSPLHF.